The 16 T cell receptor beta chains below were found in one sample sequenced in a study of T cell responses to AZD1222 COVID-19 vaccine. TCRdb keeps only in-frame clones here, not all; method: immunoSEQ multiplex PCR. The table has some 110,000 clones, around nine tenths seen once. Sequences were derived from peripheral blood, sampled 28 days after the second dose of the MenACWY control vaccine. The receptors were gathered from an adult who received the MenACWY meningococcal vaccine as a control.

The chain combines TRBV5-1 with TRBJ2-7; 10 bases agree with TRBD2. CDR3 length equals 14 residues. Germline V gives CDR1 SGHRS, CDR2 YFSETQ. J was trimmed by 0 bases and V by 4 bases; bases with no gene match: 1. CDR3 amino acids: CASSPSGGSYEQYF. The CDR3 nucleotides are TGCGCCAGCAGCCCTAGCGGGGGCTCCTACGAGCAGTACTTC.

J is TRBJ2-3 and V is TRBV24-1; 7 bases line up with TRBD2. Germline loops: CDR1 KGHDR, CDR2 SFDVKD. The CDR3 extends over 14 amino acids. Trimming removed 7 bases from V and 4 bases from J; junction bases left unmatched: 7. In DNA form, the CDR3 reads TGTGCCACCAGGTCCGGGGGGAACGCAGATACGCAGTATTTT. Translating it yields CATRSGGNADTQYF.

V usage is TRBV6-5 and J usage is TRBJ1-1; maybe TRBD1 (5 bases). In germline, CDR1 is MNHEY, CDR2 SVGAGI. The V end lost 2 bases, the J end lost 4 bases, and 8 bases lay between the germline ends. This CDR3 is 13 amino acids long. CDR3 residues: CASSYQGTTEAFF. In DNA, the CDR3 is TGTGCCAGCAGTTACCAGGGTACCACTGAAGCTTTCTTT.

The chain is built from TRBV5-4 and TRBJ2-7; 9 positions agree with TRBD2. This CDR3 is built from 14 residues. V was pared by 5 bases and J by 3 bases, with 6 bases of the junction left unmatched. Germline loops: CDR1 SGHNT, CDR2 YYREEE (reference sequence). Here the CDR3 reads CASRSAGGGYEQYF. The CDR3 nucleotides are TGTGCCAGCAGATCAGCGGGGGGAGGCTACGAGCAGTACTTC. Full variable domain (missing parts from reference TRBV5-4 and TRBJ2-7): ETGVTQSPTHLIKTRGQQVTLRCSSQSGHNTVSWYQQALGQGPQFIFQYYREEENGRGNFPPRFSGLQFPNYSSELNVNALELDDSALYLCASRSAGGGYEQYFGPGTRLTVT.

The chain uses TRBV10-3 and TRBJ2-1; 8 nucleotides match TRBD2. V shed 1 base and J 6 bases; nucleotides not matched to a gene: 11. Germline V gene data show CDR1 as ENHRY and CDR2 as SYGVKD. The CDR3 totals 17 residues. CDR3 bases: TGTGCCATCAGTGAGTTCGGGTTGCGGGGGGCTACCAATGAGCAGTTCTTC. Amino acid sequence: CAISEFGLRGATNEQFF.

This chain links TRBV4-2 with TRBJ1-2; the D is unclear. The CDR3 runs 12 residues. Germline CDR1 LGHNA, CDR2 YNFKEQ. The ends were cut back, 0 bases at V and 3 bases at J, with 2 bases in the middle. CDR3 amino acids: CASSQDYYGYTF. The CDR3 bases are TGTGCCAGCAGCCAAGATTACTATGGCTACACCTTC.

The CDR3 reads CASSDGTSTDTQYF. CDR3 nucleotide sequence: TGTGCCAGCAGTGACGGGACTAGCACAGATACGCAGTATTTT. The chain recombines TRBV6-4 with TRBJ2-3; maybe TRBD2 (6 bases). The V end lost 2 bases, the J end lost 0 bases, and 6 bases lay between the germline ends. CDR3 length equals 14 residues. CDR1 MRHNA and CDR2 SNTAGT come from the germline V gene.

This chain connects TRBV19 to TRBJ2-6; possibly TRBD1 for D (6 bases). Germline V CDR1 and CDR2: LNHDA, SQIVND (reference sequence). This CDR3 has 18 amino acids. Trimming took 3 bases from V and 0 from J, leaving 15 bases between them. The chain's CDR3 is CASSMLPGDRSGANVLTF. CDR3 sequence (DNA): TGTGCCAGTAGTATGTTGCCAGGGGATCGCTCTGGGGCCAACGTCCTGACTTTC. The full variable domain, its missing parts supplied by reference TRBV19 and TRBJ2-6, is DGGITQSPKYLFRKEGQNVTLSCEQNLNHDAMYWYRQDPGQGLRLIYYSQIVNDFQKGDIAEGYSVSREKKESFPLTVTSAQKNPTAFYLCASSMLPGDRSGANVLTFGAGSRLTVL.

This clone appeared a few times. V is TRBV7-2 and J is TRBJ2-7, with TRBD1 matching 8 bases. The CDR3 is 16 amino acids. Germline loops: CDR1 SGHTA, CDR2 FQGNSA. Unmatched junction bases numbered 9, after V lost 2 bases and J lost 3 bases. DNA for the CDR3: TGTGCCAGCAGCTTAAGACAGGGGAACGCAGGCTACGAGCAGTACTTC. The encoded protein is CASSLRQGNAGYEQYF.

This CDR3 is CAAKGLAGPYTEETQYF. For the CDR3, the DNA is TGTGCCGCCAAGGGGCTAGCGGGGCCTTATACGGAAGAGACCCAGTACTTC. The chain links TRBV14 to TRBJ2-5; 9 nucleotides line up with TRBD2. Trimming took 11 bases from V and 3 from J; bases not matched to a gene: 19. Germline V gives CDR1 SGHDN, CDR2 FVKESK. This CDR3 is built from 17 residues.

The rearrangement joins TRBV29-1 to TRBJ2-7, with 8 bases aligning to TRBD1. The CDR3 has 15 residues. CDR1 SQVTM and CDR2 ANQGSEA come from the germline V gene. V trimming: 4 bases; J trimming: 5 bases; junction bases outside the gene matches: 13. Written as DNA, the CDR3 is TGCAGCGTTGTTTCAGGGGGCATTCAGAAAAACGAGCAGTACTTC. The encoded protein is CSVVSGGIQKNEQYF.

V usage is TRBV28 and J usage is TRBJ2-1, with D perhaps matching TRBD1 or TRBD2 (6 bases each). The germline V and J ends were trimmed by 3 bases and 3 bases, with 15 bases remaining between them. The germline gives CDR1 MDHEN, CDR2 SYDVKM. CDR3 length equals 16 residues. The CDR3 region has the DNA TGTGCCAGCAGTTTTATCGGGGGCTCGGGCTACAATGAGCAGTTCTTC. Amino acids: CASSFIGGSGYNEQFF. The entire variable domain, with the rest obtained from reference TRBV28 and TRBJ2-1, is as follows: DVKVTQSSRYLVKRTGEKVFLECVQDMDHENMFWYRQDPGLGLRLIYFSYDVKMKEKGDIPEGYSVSREKKERFSLILESASTNQTSMYLCASSFIGGSGYNEQFFGPGTRLTVL.

The rearrangement uses TRBV9 and TRBJ1-3; D gene uncertain. There are 19 residues in the CDR3. Deletions cut 4 bases from V and 0 bases from J, with 23 bases between. Germline CDR1 is SGDLS and CDR2 is YYNGEE. As DNA, the CDR3 is TGTGCCAGCAGCACGAGACGGGGATGGGTGGGTCCCTCTGGAAACACCATATATTTT. This encodes CASSTRRGWVGPSGNTIYF.

The chain couples TRBV9 to TRBJ1-5, with TRBD1 matching over 9 bases. Germline CDR1 reads SGDLS; CDR2 reads YYNGEE. The CDR3 spans 15 residues. Trimming removed 4 bases from V and 6 bases from J; junction bases left unmatched: 8. This chain's CDR3 is CASSPSEGQGQPQHF. CDR3 coding DNA: TGTGCCAGCAGCCCTAGTGAGGGACAGGGTCAGCCCCAGCATTTT.

This clone was detected only a few times. J is TRBJ2-3 and V is TRBV9, with unresolved D. V was pared by 0 bases and J by 4 bases, with 9 bases between. Germline V gene sequence: CDR1 SGDLS, CDR2 YYNGEE. The CDR3 length is 14 residues. The CDR3: CASSVVLGADTQYF. DNA of the CDR3: TGTGCCAGCAGCGTAGTGCTCGGTGCAGATACGCAGTATTTT.

This chain uses TRBV2 with TRBJ1-5; TRBD1 matches at 7 bases. This CDR3 contains 18 residues. V lost 0 bases and J lost 1; bases outside the gene matches: 9. Germline V lookup: CDR1 SNHLY, CDR2 FYNNEI. The CDR3 region has the DNA TGTGCCAGCAGTGAAGCGGGGGCAGGGGGGTCAAGCAATCAGCCCCAGCATTTT. As protein: CASSEAGAGGSSNQPQHF.